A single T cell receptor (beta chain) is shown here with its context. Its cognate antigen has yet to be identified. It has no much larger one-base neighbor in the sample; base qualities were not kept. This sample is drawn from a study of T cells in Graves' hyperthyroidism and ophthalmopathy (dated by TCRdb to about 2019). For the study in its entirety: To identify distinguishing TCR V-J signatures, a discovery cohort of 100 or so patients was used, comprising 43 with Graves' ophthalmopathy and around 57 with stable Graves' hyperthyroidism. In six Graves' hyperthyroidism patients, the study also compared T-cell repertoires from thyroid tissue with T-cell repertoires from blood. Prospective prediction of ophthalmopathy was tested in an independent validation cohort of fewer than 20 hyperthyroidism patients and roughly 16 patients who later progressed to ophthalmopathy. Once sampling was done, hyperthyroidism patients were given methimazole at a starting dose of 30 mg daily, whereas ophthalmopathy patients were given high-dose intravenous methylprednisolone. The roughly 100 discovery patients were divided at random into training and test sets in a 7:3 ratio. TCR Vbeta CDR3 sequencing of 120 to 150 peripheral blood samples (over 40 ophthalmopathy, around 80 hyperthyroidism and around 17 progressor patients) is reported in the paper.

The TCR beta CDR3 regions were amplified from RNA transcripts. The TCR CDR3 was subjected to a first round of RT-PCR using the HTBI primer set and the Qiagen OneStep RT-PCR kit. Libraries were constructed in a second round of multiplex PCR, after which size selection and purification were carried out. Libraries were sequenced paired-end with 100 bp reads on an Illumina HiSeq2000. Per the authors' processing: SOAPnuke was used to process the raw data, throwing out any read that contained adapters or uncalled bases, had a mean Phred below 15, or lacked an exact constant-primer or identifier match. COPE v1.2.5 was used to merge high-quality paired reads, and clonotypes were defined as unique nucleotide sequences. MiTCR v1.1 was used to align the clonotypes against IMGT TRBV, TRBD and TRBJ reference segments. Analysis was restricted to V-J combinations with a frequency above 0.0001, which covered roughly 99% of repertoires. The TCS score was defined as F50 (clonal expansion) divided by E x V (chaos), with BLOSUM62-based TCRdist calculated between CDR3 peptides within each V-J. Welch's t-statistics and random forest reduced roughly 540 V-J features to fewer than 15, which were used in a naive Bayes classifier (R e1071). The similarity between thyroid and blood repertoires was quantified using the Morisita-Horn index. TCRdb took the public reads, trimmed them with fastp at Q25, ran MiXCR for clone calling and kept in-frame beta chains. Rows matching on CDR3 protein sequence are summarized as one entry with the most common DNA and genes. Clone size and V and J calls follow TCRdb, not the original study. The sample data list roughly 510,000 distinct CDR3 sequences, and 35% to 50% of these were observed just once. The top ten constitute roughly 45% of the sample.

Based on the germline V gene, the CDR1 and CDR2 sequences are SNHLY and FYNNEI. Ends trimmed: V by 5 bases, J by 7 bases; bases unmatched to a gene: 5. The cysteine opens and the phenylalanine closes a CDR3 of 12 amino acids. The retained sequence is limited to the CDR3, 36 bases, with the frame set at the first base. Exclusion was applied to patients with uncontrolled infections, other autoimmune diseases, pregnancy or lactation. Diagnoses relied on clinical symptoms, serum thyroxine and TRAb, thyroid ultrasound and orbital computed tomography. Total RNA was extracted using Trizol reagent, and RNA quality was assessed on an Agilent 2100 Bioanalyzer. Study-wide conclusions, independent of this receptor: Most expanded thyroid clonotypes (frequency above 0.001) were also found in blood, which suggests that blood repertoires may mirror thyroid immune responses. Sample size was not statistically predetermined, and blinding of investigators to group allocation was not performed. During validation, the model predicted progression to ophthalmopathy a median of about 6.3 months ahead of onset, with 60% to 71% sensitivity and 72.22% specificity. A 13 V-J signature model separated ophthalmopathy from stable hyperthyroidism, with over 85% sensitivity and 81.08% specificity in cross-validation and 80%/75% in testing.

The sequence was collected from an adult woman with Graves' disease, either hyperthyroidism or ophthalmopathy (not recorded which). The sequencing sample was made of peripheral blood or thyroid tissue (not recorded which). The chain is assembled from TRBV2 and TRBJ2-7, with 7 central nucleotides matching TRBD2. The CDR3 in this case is CASSRRGGEQYF. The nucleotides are TGTGCCAGCAGTAGAAGGGGAGGGGAGCAGTACTTC.